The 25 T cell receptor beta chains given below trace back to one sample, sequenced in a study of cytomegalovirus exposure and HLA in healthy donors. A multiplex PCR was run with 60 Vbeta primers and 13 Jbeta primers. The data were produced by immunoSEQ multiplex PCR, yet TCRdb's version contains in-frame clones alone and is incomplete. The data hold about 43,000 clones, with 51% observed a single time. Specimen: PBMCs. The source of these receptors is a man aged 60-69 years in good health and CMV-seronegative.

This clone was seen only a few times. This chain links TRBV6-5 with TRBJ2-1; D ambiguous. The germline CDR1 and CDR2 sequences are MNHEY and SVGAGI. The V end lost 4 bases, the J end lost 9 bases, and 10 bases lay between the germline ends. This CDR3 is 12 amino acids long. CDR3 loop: CASSSTTGEQFF. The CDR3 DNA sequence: TGTGCCAGCAGTTCCACAACGGGTGAGCAGTTCTTC.

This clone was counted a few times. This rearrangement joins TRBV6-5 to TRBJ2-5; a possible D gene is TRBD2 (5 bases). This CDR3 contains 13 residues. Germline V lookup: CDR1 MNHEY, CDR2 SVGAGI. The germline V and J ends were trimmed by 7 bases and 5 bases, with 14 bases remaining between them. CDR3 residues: CASTPAGSETQYF. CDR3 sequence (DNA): TGTGCCAGCACCCCGGCGGGCTCGGAGACCCAGTACTTC.

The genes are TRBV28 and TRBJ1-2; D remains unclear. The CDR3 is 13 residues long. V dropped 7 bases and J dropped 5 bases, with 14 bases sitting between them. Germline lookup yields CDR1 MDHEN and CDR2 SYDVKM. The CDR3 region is CASISQATYGYTF. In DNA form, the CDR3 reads TGTGCCAGCATTTCTCAGGCGACATATGGCTACACCTTC.

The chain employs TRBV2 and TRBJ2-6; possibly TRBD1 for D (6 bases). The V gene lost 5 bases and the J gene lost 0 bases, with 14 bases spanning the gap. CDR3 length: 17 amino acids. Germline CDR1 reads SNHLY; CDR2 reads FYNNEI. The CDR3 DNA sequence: TGTGCCAGCAGTACCGGACAGCCAAGCTCTGGGGCCAACGTCCTGACTTTC. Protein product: CASSTGQPSSGANVLTF.

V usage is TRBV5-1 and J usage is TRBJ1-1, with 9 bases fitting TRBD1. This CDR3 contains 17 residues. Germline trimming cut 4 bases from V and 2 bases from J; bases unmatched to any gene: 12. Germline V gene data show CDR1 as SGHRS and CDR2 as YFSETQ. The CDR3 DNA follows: TGCGCCAGCAGCGTCACAGGGGGCGCGACTCGAAACACTGAAGCTTTCTTT. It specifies CASSVTGGATRNTEAFF.

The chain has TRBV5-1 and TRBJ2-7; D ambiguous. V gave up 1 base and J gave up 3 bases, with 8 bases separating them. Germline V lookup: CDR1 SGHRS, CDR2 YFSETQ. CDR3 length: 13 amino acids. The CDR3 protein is CASSLTALYEQYF. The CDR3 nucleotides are TGCGCCAGCAGCTTGACAGCTCTCTACGAGCAGTACTTC.

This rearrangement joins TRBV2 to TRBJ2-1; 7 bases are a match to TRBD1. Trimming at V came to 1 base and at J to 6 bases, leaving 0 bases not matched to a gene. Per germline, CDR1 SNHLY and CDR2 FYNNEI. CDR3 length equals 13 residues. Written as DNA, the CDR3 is TGTGCCAGCAGTGAAGACAGGGGCAATGAGCAGTTCTTC. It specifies CASSEDRGNEQFF.

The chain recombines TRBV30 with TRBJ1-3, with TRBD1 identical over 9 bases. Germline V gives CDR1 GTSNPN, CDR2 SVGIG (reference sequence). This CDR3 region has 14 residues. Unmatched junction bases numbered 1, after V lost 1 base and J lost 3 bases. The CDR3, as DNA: TGTGCCTGGAGTGCGGGACAGGGTGGAAACACCATATATTTT. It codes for CAWSAGQGGNTIYF. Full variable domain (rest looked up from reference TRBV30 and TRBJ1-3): SQTIHQWPATLVQPVGSPLSLECTVEGTSNPNLYWYRQAAGRGLQLLFYSVGIGQISSEVPQNLSASRPQDRQFILSSKKLLLSDSGFYLCAWSAGQGGNTIYFGEGSWLTVV.

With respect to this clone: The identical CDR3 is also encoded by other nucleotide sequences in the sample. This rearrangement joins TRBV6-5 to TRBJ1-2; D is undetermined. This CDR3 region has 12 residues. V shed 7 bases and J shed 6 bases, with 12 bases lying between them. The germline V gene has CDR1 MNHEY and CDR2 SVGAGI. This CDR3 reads CASTTRGNGYTF. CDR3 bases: TGTGCCAGCACCACAAGAGGGAATGGCTACACCTTC.

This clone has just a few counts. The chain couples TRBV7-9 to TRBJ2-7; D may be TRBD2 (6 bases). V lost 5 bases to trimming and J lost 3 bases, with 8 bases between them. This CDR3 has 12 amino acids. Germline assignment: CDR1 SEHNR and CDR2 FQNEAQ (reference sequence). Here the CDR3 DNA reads TGTGCCAGCAGCCAAGCGGGCTACGAGCAGTACTTC. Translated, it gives CASSQAGYEQYF.

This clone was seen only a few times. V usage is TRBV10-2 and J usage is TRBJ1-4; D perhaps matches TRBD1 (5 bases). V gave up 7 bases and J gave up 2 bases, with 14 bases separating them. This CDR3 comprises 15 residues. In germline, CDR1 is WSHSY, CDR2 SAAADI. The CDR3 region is CASKRAGNTNEKLFF. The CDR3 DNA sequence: TGCGCCAGCAAAAGGGCAGGGAATACTAATGAAAAACTGTTTTTT.

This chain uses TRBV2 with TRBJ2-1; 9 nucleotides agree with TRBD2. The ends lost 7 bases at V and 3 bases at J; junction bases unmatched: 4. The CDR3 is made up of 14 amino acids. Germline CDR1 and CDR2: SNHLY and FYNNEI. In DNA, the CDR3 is TGTGCCAGCAAGCGGGAGGTCGACTACAATGAGCAGTTCTTC. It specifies CASKREVDYNEQFF.

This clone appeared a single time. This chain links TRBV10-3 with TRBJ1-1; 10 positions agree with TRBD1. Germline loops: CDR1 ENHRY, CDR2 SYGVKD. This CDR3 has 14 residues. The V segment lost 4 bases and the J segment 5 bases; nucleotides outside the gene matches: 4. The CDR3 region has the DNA TGTGCCATCAGTGCGAGGACAGGGGGTACTGAAGCTTTCTTT. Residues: CAISARTGGTEAFF.

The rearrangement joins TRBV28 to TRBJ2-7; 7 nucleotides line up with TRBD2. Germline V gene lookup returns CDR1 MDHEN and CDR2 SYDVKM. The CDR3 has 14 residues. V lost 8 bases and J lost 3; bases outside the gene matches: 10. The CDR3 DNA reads TGTGCCAGCCGATCCCAGCGGGACGGCTACGAGCAGTACTTC. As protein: CASRSQRDGYEQYF.

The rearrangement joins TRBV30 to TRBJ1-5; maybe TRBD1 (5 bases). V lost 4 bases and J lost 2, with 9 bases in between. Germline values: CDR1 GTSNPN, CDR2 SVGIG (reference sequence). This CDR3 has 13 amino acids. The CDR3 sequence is CAWNDRRNQPQHF. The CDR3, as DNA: TGTGCCTGGAACGACAGACGCAATCAGCCCCAGCATTTT. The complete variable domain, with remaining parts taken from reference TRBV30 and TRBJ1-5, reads SQTIHQWPATLVQPVGSPLSLECTVEGTSNPNLYWYRQAAGRGLQLLFYSVGIGQISSEVPQNLSASRPQDRQFILSSKKLLLSDSGFYLCAWNDRRNQPQHFGDGTRLSIL.

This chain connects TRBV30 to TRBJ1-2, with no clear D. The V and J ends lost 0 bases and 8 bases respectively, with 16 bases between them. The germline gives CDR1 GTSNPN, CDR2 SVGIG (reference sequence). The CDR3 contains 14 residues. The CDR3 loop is CAWSVGQRSGGYTF. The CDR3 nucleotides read TGTGCCTGGAGTGTAGGGCAGAGATCGGGAGGCTACACCTTC.

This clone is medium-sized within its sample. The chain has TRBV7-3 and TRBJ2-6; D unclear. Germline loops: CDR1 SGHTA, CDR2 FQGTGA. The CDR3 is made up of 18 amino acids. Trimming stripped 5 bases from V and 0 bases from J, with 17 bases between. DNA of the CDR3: TGTGCCAGCAGCCCCATGCCAGCGAGCCCCTCTGGGGCCAACGTCCTGACTTTC. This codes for CASSPMPASPSGANVLTF.

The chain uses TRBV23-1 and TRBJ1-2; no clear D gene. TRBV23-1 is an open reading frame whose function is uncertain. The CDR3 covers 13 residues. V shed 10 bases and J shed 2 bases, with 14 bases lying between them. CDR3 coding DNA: TGCGCCACCAATTGGAGTTTAAACTATGGCTACACCTTC. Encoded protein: CATNWSLNYGYTF.

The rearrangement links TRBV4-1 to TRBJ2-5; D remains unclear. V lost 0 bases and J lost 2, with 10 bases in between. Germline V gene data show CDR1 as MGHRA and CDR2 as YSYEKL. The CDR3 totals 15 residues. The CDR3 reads CASSQDMRLQETQYF. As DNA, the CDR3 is TGCGCCAGCAGCCAAGATATGAGACTGCAAGAGACCCAGTACTTC.

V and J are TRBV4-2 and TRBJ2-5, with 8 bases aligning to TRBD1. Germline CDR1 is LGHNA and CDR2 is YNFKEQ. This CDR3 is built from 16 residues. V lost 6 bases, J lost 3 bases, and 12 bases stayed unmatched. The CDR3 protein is CASRLQKDRVEETQYF. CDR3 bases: TGTGCCAGCAGGCTACAGAAGGACAGGGTGGAAGAGACCCAGTACTTC.

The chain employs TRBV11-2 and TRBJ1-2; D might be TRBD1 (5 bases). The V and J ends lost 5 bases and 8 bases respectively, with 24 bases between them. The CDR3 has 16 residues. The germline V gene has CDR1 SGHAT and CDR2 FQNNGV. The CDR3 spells CASSREPAGPGGGYTF. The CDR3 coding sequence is TGTGCCAGCAGCCGAGAACCGGCGGGACCGGGAGGAGGCTACACCTTC.

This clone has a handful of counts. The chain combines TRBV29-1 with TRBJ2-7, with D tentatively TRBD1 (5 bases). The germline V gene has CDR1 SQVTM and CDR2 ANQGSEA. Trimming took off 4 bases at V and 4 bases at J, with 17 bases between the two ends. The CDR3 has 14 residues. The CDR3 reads CSVGGRGTGYEQYF. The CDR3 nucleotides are TGCAGCGTTGGAGGAAGGGGAACGGGTTACGAGCAGTACTTC.

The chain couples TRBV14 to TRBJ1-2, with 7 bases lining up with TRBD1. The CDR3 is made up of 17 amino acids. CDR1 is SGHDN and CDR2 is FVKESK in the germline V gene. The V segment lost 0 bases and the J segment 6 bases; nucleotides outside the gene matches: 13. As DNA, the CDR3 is TGTGCCAGCAGCCAAGATTGGAGGGGGCCAACCCTTAATGGCTACACCTTC. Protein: CASSQDWRGPTLNGYTF.

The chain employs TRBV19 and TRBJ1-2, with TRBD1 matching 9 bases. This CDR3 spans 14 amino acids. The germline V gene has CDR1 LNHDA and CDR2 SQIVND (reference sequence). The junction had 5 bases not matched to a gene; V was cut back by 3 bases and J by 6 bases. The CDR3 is CASSIGRTGDGYTF. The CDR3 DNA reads TGTGCCAGTAGTATTGGGAGGACAGGGGATGGCTACACCTTC. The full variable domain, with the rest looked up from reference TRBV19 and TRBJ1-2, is DGGITQSPKYLFRKEGQNVTLSCEQNLNHDAMYWYRQDPGQGLRLIYYSQIVNDFQKGDIAEGYSVSREKKESFPLTVTSAQKNPTAFYLCASSIGRTGDGYTFGSGTRLTVV.

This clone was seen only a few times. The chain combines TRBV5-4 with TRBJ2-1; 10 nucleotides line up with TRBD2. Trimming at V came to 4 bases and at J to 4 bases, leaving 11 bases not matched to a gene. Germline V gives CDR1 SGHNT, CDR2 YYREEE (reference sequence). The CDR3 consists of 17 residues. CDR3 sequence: CASSQIPGLATYNEQFF. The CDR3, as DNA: TGTGCCAGCAGCCAAATTCCGGGACTAGCGACTTACAATGAGCAGTTCTTC.